What follows are 9 T cell receptor beta chains derived from one specimen sequenced in a study of blood T cells in healthy people across ages. The use of a sample-barcoded 5' primer and a J-beta primer mix characterized a second PCR of roughly 6 to 11 cycles. TCRdb reprocessed the 5' RACE reads via MiXCR and lists one record per CDR3 protein. The table shows 650,000 to 700,000 distinct CDR3 sequences, with 32% occurring only once. Sequences were obtained from blood. Receptors originate from a woman at least 80 years old in good health.

There are many counts of this clonotype. This sequence joins TRBV20-1 and TRBJ2-4; TRBD2 aligns across 7 bases. The V gene's germline CDR1 is DFQATT and CDR2 SNEGSKA (reference sequence). There are 15 residues in the CDR3. J was trimmed by 7 bases and V by 1 base; bases with no gene match: 10. This CDR3 reads CSARARRAGRNIQYF. The CDR3 DNA follows: TGCAGTGCTAGAGCCAGGAGAGCGGGGAGGAACATTCAGTACTTC.

This clonotype turned up a few times. This chain uses TRBV20-1 with TRBJ2-5, with D tentatively TRBD1 or TRBD2 (5 bases each). TRBJ2-7 explains the end of the DNA better; the J call may be wrong. The CDR3 consists of 15 residues. Germline CDR1 and CDR2: DFQATT and SNEGSKA (reference sequence). The CDR3 protein is CSARGGSSEGLEQYF. The CDR3 DNA reads as TGCAGTGCTAGAGGTGGAAGCTCCGAGGGGCTCGAGCAGTACTTC.

Remarks on this clonotype: A much larger clonotype is one base distant, so this may be a read error. The chain carries TRBV2 and TRBJ1-5; D not resolved. V lost 2 bases and J lost 7, with 9 bases in between. CDR1 is SNHLY and CDR2 is FYNNEI in the germline V gene. The CDR3 runs 13 residues. CDR3 coding DNA: TGTGCCAGCAGTGAATGGAGTCAGCAGCCCCAGCATTTT. This codes for CASSEWSQQPQHF.

The chain carries TRBV10-3 and TRBJ2-7; D may be TRBD2 (5 bases). Germline V lookup: CDR1 ENHRY, CDR2 SYGVKD. This CDR3 is built from 13 residues. V shed 7 bases and J shed 5 bases, with 15 bases lying between them. The CDR3 reads CAINAGIDNEQYF. The CDR3 DNA is TGTGCCATCAACGCGGGCATTGACAACGAGCAGTACTTC.

A remark on this clonotype: A much larger clone sits a single nucleotide away, making a read error possible. J is TRBJ2-1 and V is TRBV5-1; D perhaps matches TRBD2 (6 bases). The closer fit of TRBJ2-7 to the DNA end suggests the J call may be wrong. There are 17 residues in the CDR3. Germline-derived CDR1 and CDR2 are SGHRS and YFSETQ. CDR3 nucleotides: TGCGCCAGCAGCTTGGCCTTTCTTGGTAGCGGCTACAATGAGCAGTACTTC. This gives the protein CASSLAFLGSGYNEQYF.

This clonotype was seen at least ten times. The chain combines TRBV4-3 with TRBJ2-3; unclear D gene. The CDR3 has 14 residues. V dropped 0 bases and J dropped 3 bases, with 7 bases sitting between them. Germline V gives CDR1 LGHNA, CDR2 YSLEER. The CDR3 DNA follows: TGCGCCAGCAGCCAAGATCTTAGAACAGATACGCAGTATTTT. This sequence encodes CASSQDLRTDTQYF.

This chain links TRBV7-2 with TRBJ2-6; tentative D call: TRBD2 (6 bases). The V gene lost 5 bases and the J gene lost 0 bases, with 23 bases spanning the gap. CDR1 is SGHTA, CDR2 FQGNSA, per germline. This CDR3 comprises 20 residues. DNA of the CDR3: TGTGCCAGCAGCGAGCCCGGGACTCGTAACCCGTACTCTGGGGCCAACGTCCTGACTTTC. It yields the protein CASSEPGTRNPYSGANVLTF.

This clonotype came up a few times. A much larger clonotype is one base distant, so this may be a read error. The DNA of the CDR3 is TGCAGTGCTGTTTTCAGGGGTGGAGAGCAGTACTTC. This codes for CSAVFRGGEQYF. The rearrangement uses TRBV20-1 and TRBJ2-5, with D maybe TRBD1 (6 bases). The CDR3 is made up of 12 amino acids. Germline assignment: CDR1 DFQATT and CDR2 SNEGSKA (reference sequence). V was pared by 5 bases and J by 11 bases, with 18 bases between.

This clonotype was observed many times. The chain recombines TRBV5-1 with TRBJ2-7, with D perhaps matching TRBD1 (5 bases). The V end was cut by 4 bases, the J end by 1 base, with 21 bases between. The germline CDR1 and CDR2 sequences are SGHRS and YFSETQ. The CDR3 is made up of 17 amino acids. CDR3 sequence: CASSPWGNPAVSYEQYF. CDR3 nucleotide sequence: TGCGCCAGCAGCCCGTGGGGCAACCCCGCAGTTTCCTACGAGCAGTACTTC.